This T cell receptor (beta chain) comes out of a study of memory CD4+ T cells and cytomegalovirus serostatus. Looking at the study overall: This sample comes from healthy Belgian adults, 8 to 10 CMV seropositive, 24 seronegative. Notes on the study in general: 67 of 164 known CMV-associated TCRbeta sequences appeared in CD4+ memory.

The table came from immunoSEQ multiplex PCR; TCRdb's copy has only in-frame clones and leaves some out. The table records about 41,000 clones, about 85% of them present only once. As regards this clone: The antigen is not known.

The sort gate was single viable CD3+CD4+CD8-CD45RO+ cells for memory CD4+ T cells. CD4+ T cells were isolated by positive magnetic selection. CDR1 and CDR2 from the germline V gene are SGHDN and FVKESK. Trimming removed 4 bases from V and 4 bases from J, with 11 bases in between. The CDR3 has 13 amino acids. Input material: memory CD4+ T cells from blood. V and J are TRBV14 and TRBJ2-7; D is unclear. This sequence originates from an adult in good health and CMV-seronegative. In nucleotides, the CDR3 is TGTGCCAGCAGCCCCATAGGGCAATACGAGCAGTACTTC. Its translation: CASSPIGQYEQYF.